The 18 T cell receptor beta chains below all came from one sample that was sequenced in a study of regulatory T cells in long-lasting Graves disease. Time point here: newly diagnosed GD, antithyroid drugs for less than 3 months. Isolated PBMC RNA provided the starting material for the TCR library. Arm-PCR of CDR3 regions with iRepertoire HTBI primers generated TCR beta libraries. TCRdb processed the multiplex PCR reads anew with MiXCR; each CDR3 protein has one entry. In the table there are about 300,000 distinct CDR3 sequences, over 15% of which are singletons. Sequenced here: peripheral blood mononuclear cells (PBMCs), sampled at new diagnosis, from a patient treated with antithyroid drugs. These receptors all come from a female donor with Graves disease.

This clonotype was seen at least ten times. The chain carries TRBV9 and TRBJ2-3; D could derive from TRBD1 or TRBD2 (6 bases each). This CDR3 region has 16 residues. The germline V gene has CDR1 SGDLS and CDR2 YYNGEE. V was cut by 2 bases and J by 1 base, with 14 bases left in between. The CDR3 DNA reads TGTGCCAGCAGCGTCGCGGGACATTTGGGCACAGATACGCAGTATTTT. Translated, it gives CASSVAGHLGTDTQYF.

Many counts were recorded for this clonotype. The chain links TRBV3-1 to TRBJ2-2; D unclear. Germline V gives CDR1 LGHDT, CDR2 YNNKEL (reference sequence). Trimming took 1 base from V and 7 from J, leaving 7 bases between them. This CDR3 comprises 13 residues. The CDR3 reads CASSQVRGGELFF. The CDR3 bases are TGTGCCAGCAGCCAAGTTCGAGGCGGGGAGCTGTTTTTT.

This clonotype was recorded many times. This chain uses TRBV6-2 or TRBV6-3 with TRBJ2-1; 11 positions match TRBD2. The CDR3 totals 16 residues. Trimming cost V 0 bases and J 5 bases; bases outside gene matches: 3. Looked up from germline, CDR1 is MNHEY and CDR2 is SVGEGT. As DNA, the CDR3 is TGTGCCAGCAGTTACTCGCTAGCGGGAGGTCACAATGAGCAGTTCTTC. Its translation: CASSYSLAGGHNEQFF.

Ten or more counts support this clonotype. The V and J genes are TRBV27 and TRBJ2-1, with D tentatively TRBD2 (7 bases). Germline V gene data show CDR1 as MNHEY and CDR2 as SMNVEV (reference sequence). The CDR3 spans 20 residues. V lost 6 bases, J lost 0 bases, and 27 bases lay in between. CDR3 nucleotides: TGTGCCAGCAGCCAACCCCTACGGGGGGCCTCACTGAGCTCCTACAATGAGCAGTTCTTC. Translated, it gives CASSQPLRGASLSSYNEQFF.

This clonotype occurred many times. This rearrangement joins TRBV20-1 to TRBJ1-1; D is ambiguous. V lost 1 base and J 1 base, leaving 10 bases between the germline ends. Germline V CDR1 and CDR2: DFQATT, SNEGSKA (reference sequence). This CDR3 is 14 amino acids long. CDR3 DNA sequence: TGCAGTGCTAGAGTCGGCGGAGCGAACACTGAAGCTTTCTTT. Protein sequence: CSARVGGANTEAFF.

This clonotype was detected ten times or more. The J gene is TRBJ2-2, the V gene TRBV28; TRBD2 agrees at 7 bases. The trim removed 8 bases at V and 4 bases at J, leaving 10 bases unmatched. The CDR3 consists of 15 residues. Per germline, CDR1 MDHEN and CDR2 SYDVKM. The CDR3 DNA reads TGTGCCAGCCCCATGGGAGGGGTAGGCACCGGGGAGCTGTTTTTT. Translated: CASPMGGVGTGELFF.

Many counts were recorded for this clonotype. The genes are TRBV11-3 and TRBJ2-7; 7 bases are shared with TRBD2. Germline V lookup: CDR1 SGHNT, CDR2 YENEEA. After removal of 0 bases from V and 6 bases from J, the junction contained 2 bases not matched to a gene. The length of the CDR3 is 13 residues. The CDR3 DNA sequence: TGTGCCAGCAGCTTAGACGGGGAGGGCGAGCAGTACTTC. This gives the protein CASSLDGEGEQYF.

This clonotype showed up many times. V usage is TRBV12-3 or TRBV12-4 and J usage is TRBJ2-1; possible D gene TRBD2, 5 bases. The CDR3 loop spans 14 amino acids. V dropped 3 bases and J dropped 2 bases, with 8 bases sitting between them. CDR3 DNA: TGTGCCAGCAGTTTTGAGGGTGCCTACAATGAGCAGTTCTTC. It is translated as CASSFEGAYNEQFF.

The rearrangement joins TRBV12-3 or TRBV12-4 to TRBJ1-2, with TRBD1 matching 9 bases. V was clipped by 5 bases and J by 2 bases; unmatched bases: 9. The CDR3 is 16 amino acids. CDR3 protein: CASSPTGGRANYGYTF. Here the CDR3 DNA reads TGTGCCAGCAGTCCAACAGGGGGCCGGGCCAACTATGGCTACACCTTC.

Many counts were recorded for this clonotype. CDR3 in DNA: TGCAGTGCCAGGGGACAGTTGAACACCGGGGAGCTGTTTTTT. Translation: CSARGQLNTGELFF. This chain joins TRBV20-1 and TRBJ2-2; TRBD1 matches 7 bases. The length of the CDR3 is 14 residues. With 6 bases clipped from V and 1 base from J, the junction kept 5 bases outside the gene matches. From germline, CDR1 is DFQATT and CDR2 SNEGSKA (reference sequence).

There are many counts of this clonotype. The chain uses TRBV7-3 and TRBJ2-3; the match to TRBD2 covers 9 bases. Germline-derived CDR1 and CDR2 are SGHTA and FQGTGA. V gave up 3 bases and J gave up 2 bases; unmatched junction bases: 6. The CDR3 length is 16 residues. The DNA of the CDR3 is TGTGCCAGCAGCTTTATCGCGGGAGGGACCACAGATACGCAGTATTTT. Protein sequence: CASSFIAGGTTDTQYF.

This clonotype was observed many times. The chain joins TRBV24-1 to TRBJ2-5; 8 nucleotides align to TRBD1. The CDR3 contains 14 residues. Germline assignment: CDR1 KGHDR and CDR2 SFDVKD. After removal of 3 bases from V and 4 bases from J, the junction contained 3 bases not matched to a gene. DNA for the CDR3: TGTGCCACCAGTGATGCGACAGGGGTAGAGACCCAGTACTTC. It is translated as CATSDATGVETQYF.

This clonotype was detected ten times or more. A much larger clonotype is one base distant, so this may be a read error. The rearrangement uses TRBV28 and TRBJ1-1; D gene unclear. Germline lookup yields CDR1 MDHEN and CDR2 SYDVKM. This CDR3 is 14 amino acids long. The V and J ends lost 5 bases and 3 bases respectively, with 13 bases between them. CDR3 DNA: TGTGCCAGCAGTGTCCTGGGGTATGACACTGAAGCTTTCTTT. Protein product: CASSVLGYDTEAFF.

This clonotype was seen more than once but under ten times. The rearrangement links TRBV6-1 to TRBJ2-2; possible D gene TRBD1, 5 bases. V lost 0 bases and J 2 bases, leaving 13 bases between the germline ends. Per the germline V gene, CDR1 is MNHNS and CDR2 is SASEGT. The CDR3 spans 17 residues. In DNA, the CDR3 is TGTGCCAGCAGTGAAGCGGGGCAGCCGTTTAACACCGGGGAGCTGTTTTTT. This codes for CASSEAGQPFNTGELFF.

Many counts were recorded for this clonotype. The chain uses TRBV5-1 and TRBJ1-1; D is ambiguous. The CDR3 is 12 residues long. Germline CDR1 reads SGHRS; CDR2 reads YFSETQ. V gave up 0 bases and J gave up 7 bases, with 7 bases separating them. This CDR3 is CASSLELGEAFF. DNA of the CDR3: TGCGCCAGCAGCTTGGAGCTTGGTGAAGCTTTCTTT.

The table lists this clonotype with many counts. This rearrangement joins TRBV27 to TRBJ2-7; D is ambiguous. Germline CDR1 is MNHEY and CDR2 is SMNVEV (reference sequence). Trimming took 2 bases from V and 4 from J, leaving 12 bases between them. This CDR3 region has 14 residues. The CDR3 DNA reads TGTGCCAGCAGTTTAGGTACTAATAAGTACGAGCAGTACTTC. Protein product: CASSLGTNKYEQYF.

This clonotype was counted at least ten times. The chain links TRBV12-3 or TRBV12-4 to TRBJ2-3; D possibly matches TRBD1 or TRBD2 (5 bases each). This CDR3 comprises 16 residues. V lost 3 bases and J lost 5, with 18 bases in between. The chain's CDR3 is CASSFQPLGAGDTQYF. The CDR3 DNA is TGTGCCAGCAGTTTTCAACCTCTAGGGGCGGGAGATACGCAGTATTTT.

The table lists this clonotype with many counts. V and J are TRBV7-9 and TRBJ2-5; 7 bases line up with TRBD2. CDR1 and CDR2 from the germline V gene are SEHNR and FQNEAQ (reference sequence). This CDR3 is 15 amino acids long. The V and J ends lost 5 bases and 3 bases, in that order; junction bases with no gene match: 9. The CDR3 region has the DNA TGTGCCAGCAGCCCCTACTCGGGGGGTAAAGAGACCCAGTACTTC. Amino acids: CASSPYSGGKETQYF.